A single sample gave rise to the 3 T cell receptor beta chains below, sequenced in a study of sequential checkpoint blockade in melanoma. Treatment reported: randomized to nivolumab then ipilimumab (arm A) or the reverse (arm B). Generated by immunoSEQ multiplex PCR, the TCRdb table keeps only in-frame clones and is missing some. The sample shows fewer than 6,500 clones, 45% to 55% of them seen only once. Material: CD8+ T cells sorted from blood (inferred from file names), obtained from a patient given nivolumab and ipilimumab in sequence. The source is a human donor with melanoma.

This clone was counted a single time. The chain couples TRBV19 to TRBJ2-7; D uncertain. Trimming cost V 0 bases and J 2 bases, with 14 bases left between them. This CDR3 is 16 amino acids long. The V gene's germline CDR1 is LNHDA and CDR2 SQIVND (reference sequence). CDR3 protein: CASSIDLAEIPYEQYF. The DNA for the CDR3 is TGTGCCAGTAGTATAGATCTGGCGGAGATACCCTACGAGCAGTACTTC.

This clone is categorized as large. The V call is TRBV9, the J call TRBJ1-6, with 10 bases lining up with TRBD1. Germline V gives CDR1 SGDLS, CDR2 YYNGEE. This CDR3 contains 17 residues. The trim removed 7 bases at V and 5 bases at J, leaving 12 bases unmatched. CDR3 sequence reads: CASGEPPGTGDNSPLHF. The DNA for the CDR3 is TGTGCCAGCGGAGAACCCCCCGGGACAGGGGATAATTCACCCCTCCACTTT.

The V and J genes are TRBV9 and TRBJ1-5, with 8 positions matching TRBD1. The germline V gene encodes CDR1 SGDLS and CDR2 YYNGEE. This CDR3 is built from 14 residues. V gave up 3 bases and J gave up 6 bases; unmatched junction bases: 5. DNA for the CDR3: TGTGCCAGCAGCGATTCGGGACAGGCTCAGCCCCAGCATTTT. It yields the protein CASSDSGQAQPQHF.